These T cell receptor beta chains were read from a single sample in a study of blood T cells in healthy people across ages. One entry per CDR3 protein results from TCRdb running MiXCR on the 5' RACE reads. In the table there are about a million distinct CDR3 sequences, about two fifths of which are singletons. Sequences were obtained from blood. Receptor source: a man in his late teens or twenties in good health. Each CDR3 is given with its conserved first and last residue. The D gene is left open where the match is weak. Size tells how often a clone was seen (once, few, many) or the class of an expanded clone, and some rows leave it out.

j_call clone_size d_call v_call cdr3_nt cdr3_aa
TRBJ2-7 once TRBD1 TRBV3-1 TGTGCCAGCAGCCAGGGGACAGTAACCAATGAGCAGTACTTC CASSQGTVTNEQYF
TRBJ2-3 . TRBD1 TRBV11-2 TGTGCCAGCAGCTTCCCGAAGGGGACAGGCAAGTTGGGAGATACGCAGTATTTT CASSFPKGTGKLGDTQYF
TRBJ1-2 . . TRBV9 TGTGCCAGCAGTCCAGGAGGTGGTTCCGATGGCTACACCTTC CASSPGGGSDGYTF
TRBJ2-5 . . TRBV12-3/TRBV12-4 TGTGCCAGCAGTTCCCTCAGGGAACACAATGAGCAGTACTTC CASSSLREHNEQYF
TRBJ2-3 few . TRBV5-1 TGCGCCACCCAACCCGGACCCGGGACTACAGATACGCAGTATTTT CATQPGPGTTDTQYF
TRBJ1-1 . . TRBV4-3 TGCGCCAGCAGCCAAGGGGCAGGAACGAACACTGAAGCTTTCTTT CASSQGAGTNTEAFF
TRBJ1-1 few . TRBV6-2/TRBV6-3 TGTGCCAGCAGTTCTGACAGGCGACCTGAAGCTTTCTTT CASSSDRRPEAFF
TRBJ2-5 . . TRBV12-3/TRBV12-4 TGTGCCAGCAGTTCCCCAGGGAATGAGACCCAGTACTTC CASSSPGNETQYF
TRBJ2-7 few . TRBV4-1 TGCGCCAGCAGCAAACGGGACGGCCTAAACGAGCAGTACTTC CASSKRDGLNEQYF
TRBJ1-1 . . TRBV18 TGTGCCAGCTCACCAGTGGGAGAGACTGAAGCTTTCTTT CASSPVGETEAFF
TRBJ1-3 . . TRBV6-6 TGTGCCAGCAGAGTTACGGACGGGGGCGGAAACACCATATATTTT CASRVTDGGGNTIYF
TRBJ1-2 . TRBD1 TRBV6-5 TGTGCCAGCAGTCGGGACAGGTCTAACTATGGCTACACCTTC CASSRDRSNYGYTF
TRBJ1-5 few . TRBV2 TGTGCCAGCAGTGAAACGCCGGGGACGAGCAATCAGCCCCAGCATTTT CASSETPGTSNQPQHF
TRBJ2-7 few TRBD2 TRBV20-1 TGCAGTGCTAGTGGACTAGCGGGGGGAGGTGAGCAGTACTTC CSASGLAGGGEQYF
TRBJ2-7 . . TRBV14 TGTGCCAGCAGCCGGCGACAGAGCCTCTACGAGCAGTACTTC CASSRRQSLYEQYF
TRBJ2-1 few . TRBV6-5 TGTGCCAGCAGTTACTCGTCTGGTGCTCGGGAGCAGTTCTTC CASSYSSGAREQFF
TRBJ1-1 . . TRBV27 TGTGCCAGCAGTCTCCCAGGGGTTGAAGCTTTCTTT CASSLPGVEAFF
TRBJ2-5 . TRBD2 TRBV11-2 TGTGCCAGCAGCTTGAGTCTGACTAGCGGGAAAGAGACCCAGTACTTC CASSLSLTSGKETQYF
TRBJ2-3 few . TRBV20-1 TGCAGTGCTAGAGATCTGACAGAGCAGTATTTT CSARDLTEQYF
TRBJ2-2 . . TRBV20-1 TGCAGTGCTAGAGTTGAACAGGCGTACGGGGAGCTGTTTTTT CSARVEQAYGELFF
TRBJ1-5 . . TRBV4-1 TGCGCCAGCAGCCAAGTAACCAGCCGGGGCCGCAATCAGCCCCAGCATTTT CASSQVTSRGRNQPQHF
TRBJ1-1 . . TRBV6-5 TGTGCCAGCAGTATAAGCCAATCGAACACTGAAGCTTTCTTT CASSISQSNTEAFF
TRBJ1-4 few . TRBV12-3/TRBV12-4 TGTGCCAGCCGAAGGGCGACTAATGAAAAACTGTTTTTT CASRRATNEKLFF
TRBJ2-7 few TRBD2 TRBV20-1 TGCAGTGCGGAGACTAGCGGGGTAGACAATGAGCAGTACTTC CSAETSGVDNEQYF
TRBJ2-1 . TRBD1 TRBV7-9 TGTGCCAGCAGCGTCGGGACAGGGGAGGTGAATGAGCAGTTCTTC CASSVGTGEVNEQFF
TRBJ2-5 . . TRBV5-1 TGCGCCAGCAGACAAGGACTGTTGTACCAAGAGACCCAGTACTTC CASRQGLLYQETQYF
TRBJ2-2 . TRBD1 TRBV20-1 TGCAGTGCTAGGGGACAGGGGACGAACACCGGGGAGCTGTTTTTT CSARGQGTNTGELFF
TRBJ1-1 . . TRBV7-9 TGTGCCAGCAGCTTAGGGGGCATTGACACTGAAGCTTTCTTT CASSLGGIDTEAFF
TRBJ2-3 . . TRBV6-2/TRBV6-3 TGTGCCAGCAGTGCCTCTTGGGGCACAGATACGCAGTATTTT CASSASWGTDTQYF
TRBJ2-6 many . TRBV5-1 TGCGCCAGCAGCCTTGATACAGGCTCGGCTGGGGCCAACGTCCTGACTTTC CASSLDTGSAGANVLTF
TRBJ2-4 . TRBD1 TRBV20-1 TGCAGTGCTAGAGGACTACAGGGGCGAAACATTCAGTACTTC CSARGLQGRNIQYF
TRBJ1-6 . TRBD1 TRBV2 TGTGCCAGCAGAACGGACAGGGCATCGGATTCACCCCTCCACTTT CASRTDRASDSPLHF
TRBJ2-3 few . TRBV20-1 TGCAGTGCTAGAAGGAAGGGTTCCTCTTTAGCAATTGATACGCAGTATTTT CSARRKGSSLAIDTQYF
TRBJ1-2 few . TRBV5-1 TGCGCCAGCACCTATGGGCAGGGATTCGGGGGCTACACCTTC CASTYGQGFGGYTF
TRBJ2-3 few TRBD2 TRBV5-1 TGCGCCAGCAGTCCTTCGATAGGCGGGGGGGCGGATACGCAGTATTTT CASSPSIGGGADTQYF
TRBJ1-6 few . TRBV12-3/TRBV12-4 TGTGCCAGCAGTTTAGGAGGTGGGTGGAATTCACCCCTCCACTTT CASSLGGGWNSPLHF
TRBJ1-1 . TRBD1 TRBV5-1 TGCGCCAGCAGCGGAGGACAGGGAGAGAACACTGAAGCTTTCTTT CASSGGQGENTEAFF
TRBJ1-1 . . TRBV10-2 TGCGCCGGCGGGGCCACGGGGGCTGAAGCTTTCTTT CAGGATGAEAFF
TRBJ2-2 . . TRBV24-1 TGTGCCACCAGTGATTTGGAGGGGGATGAGAACACCGGGGAGCTGTTTTTT CATSDLEGDENTGELFF
TRBJ2-3 many . TRBV7-2 TGTGCCAGCAGCTTAGCCAGGGGAACAGATACGCAGTATTTT CASSLARGTDTQYF
TRBJ2-1 . TRBD1 TRBV5-1 TGCGCCAGCGCCGTGATGGACAGGGGTTACAATGAGCAGTTCTTC CASAVMDRGYNEQFF
TRBJ1-5 once . TRBV6-2/TRBV6-3 TGTGCCAGCAGCCATCCCGCGGACAGAAATCAGCCCCAGCATTTT CASSHPADRNQPQHF
TRBJ1-4 few TRBD1 TRBV27 TGTGCCAGCAGTTTATCGGCCGGGACAGGGAGAGAAAAACTGTTTTTT CASSLSAGTGREKLFF
TRBJ1-2 . . TRBV7-9 TGTGCCAGCAGCTTAGAGGCAGGGGTTAACTATGGCTACACCTTC CASSLEAGVNYGYTF
TRBJ2-3 many . TRBV5-1 TGTGCCAGCAGCTTAGCCAGCGGCGCAGATACGCAGTATTTT CASSLASGADTQYF
TRBJ2-5 . . TRBV5-1 TGCGCCAGCAGCTTGGCCCACGGGGATCAAGAGACCCAGTACTTC CASSLAHGDQETQYF
TRBJ1-5 few . TRBV6-2/TRBV6-3 TGTGCCAGCAGTCCTACAGGGAGGCCTCGCAATCAGCCCCAGCATTTT CASSPTGRPRNQPQHF
TRBJ2-2 . . TRBV30 TGTGCCTGGAGTGCCGCTTACACCGGGGAGCTGTTTTTT CAWSAAYTGELFF
TRBJ2-7 . . TRBV6-1 TGTGCCAGCAGTGAATTACCAGGGACCTTCTACGAGCAGTACTTC CASSELPGTFYEQYF
TRBJ1-4 many . TRBV7-2 TGTGCCAGCAGCTTAGGTCTAGGCGAAAAACTGTTTTTT CASSLGLGEKLFF
TRBJ1-2 few . TRBV4-2 TGTGCCAGCAGCCAAGATCAAGGGACAAGCCCTAACTATGGCTACACCTTC CASSQDQGTSPNYGYTF
TRBJ2-1 . . TRBV6-2/TRBV6-3 TGTGCCAGCGGGCTCAGAACTAGCTCCTACAGTGAGCAGTTCTTC CASGLRTSSYSEQFF